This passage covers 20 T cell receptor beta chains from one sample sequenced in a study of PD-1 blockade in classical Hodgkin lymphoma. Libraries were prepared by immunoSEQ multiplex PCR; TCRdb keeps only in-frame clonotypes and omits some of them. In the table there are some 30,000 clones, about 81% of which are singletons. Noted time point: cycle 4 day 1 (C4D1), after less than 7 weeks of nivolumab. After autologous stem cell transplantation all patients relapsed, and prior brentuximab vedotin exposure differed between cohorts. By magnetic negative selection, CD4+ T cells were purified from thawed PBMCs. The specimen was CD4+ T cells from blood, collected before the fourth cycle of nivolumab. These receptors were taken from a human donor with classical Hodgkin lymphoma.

CDR3 coding DNA: TGTGCCAGTAGTATAAGGAATGGGTGGTGGGGACAGGGAGGCAATGAGCAGTTCTTC. It codes for CASSIRNGWWGQGGNEQFF. The chain is built from TRBV19 and TRBJ2-1; TRBD1 aligns across 9 bases. Germline V lookup: CDR1 LNHDA, CDR2 SQIVND (reference sequence). Trimming removed 2 bases from V and 6 bases from J; junction bases left unmatched: 17. CDR3 size: 19 residues.

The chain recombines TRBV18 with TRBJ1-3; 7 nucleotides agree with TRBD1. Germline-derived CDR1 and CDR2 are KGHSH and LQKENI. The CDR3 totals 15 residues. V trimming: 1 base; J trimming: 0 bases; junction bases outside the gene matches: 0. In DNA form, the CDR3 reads TGTGCCAGCTCACCACAGGGGGCCTCTGGAAACACCATATATTTT. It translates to CASSPQGASGNTIYF.

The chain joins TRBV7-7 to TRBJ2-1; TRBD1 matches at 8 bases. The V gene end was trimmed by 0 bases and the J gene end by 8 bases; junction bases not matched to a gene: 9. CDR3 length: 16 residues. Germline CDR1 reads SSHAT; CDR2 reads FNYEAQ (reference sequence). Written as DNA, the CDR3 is TGTGCCAGCAGCTTAGCGGCGTTCCAGGGGGCCCATGAGCAGTTCTTC. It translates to CASSLAAFQGAHEQFF.

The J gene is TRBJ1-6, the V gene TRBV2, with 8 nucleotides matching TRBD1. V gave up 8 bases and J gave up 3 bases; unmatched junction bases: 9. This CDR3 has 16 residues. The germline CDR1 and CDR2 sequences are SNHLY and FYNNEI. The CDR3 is CASLRLTGVYNSPLHF. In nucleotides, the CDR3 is TGTGCCAGCCTAAGATTGACAGGGGTCTATAATTCACCCCTCCACTTT.

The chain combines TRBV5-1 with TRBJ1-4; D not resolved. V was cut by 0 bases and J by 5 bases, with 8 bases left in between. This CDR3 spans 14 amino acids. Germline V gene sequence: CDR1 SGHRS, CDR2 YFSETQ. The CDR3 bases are TGCGCCAGCAGCTTGGGCGGGGAAAATGAAAAACTGTTTTTT. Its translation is CASSLGGENEKLFF.

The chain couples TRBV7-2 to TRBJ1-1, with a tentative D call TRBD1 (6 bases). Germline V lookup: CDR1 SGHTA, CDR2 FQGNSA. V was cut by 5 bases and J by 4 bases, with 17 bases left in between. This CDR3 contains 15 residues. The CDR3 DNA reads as TGTGCCAGCAGCCTTATTCAGGGGAGTATCACTGAAGCTTTCTTT. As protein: CASSLIQGSITEAFF.

CDR3 coding DNA: TGTGCCAGAAGCTTGGTGGCGGGGACTCTTACTAGCACAGATACGCAGTATTTT. Translating gives CARSLVAGTLTSTDTQYF. The chain joins TRBV5-3 to TRBJ2-3; tentative D call: TRBD2 (6 bases). TRBV5-3 is filed as an ORF, its function uncertain. CDR3 length equals 18 residues. With 0 bases removed from V and 0 bases from J, the gap between germline ends came to 17 bases.

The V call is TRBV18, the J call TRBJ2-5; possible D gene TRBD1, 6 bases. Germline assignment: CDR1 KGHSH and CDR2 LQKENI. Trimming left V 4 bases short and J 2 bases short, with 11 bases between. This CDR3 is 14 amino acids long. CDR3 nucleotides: TGTGCCAGCTCACAATTGCAGGGGCAAGAGACCCAGTACTTC. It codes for CASSQLQGQETQYF. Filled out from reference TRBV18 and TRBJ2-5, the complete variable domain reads NAGVMQNPRHLVRRRGQEARLRCSPMKGHSHVYWYRQLPEEGLKFMVYLQKENIIDESGMPKERFSAEFPKEGPSILRIQQVVRGDSAAYFCASSQLQGQETQYFGPGTRLLVL.

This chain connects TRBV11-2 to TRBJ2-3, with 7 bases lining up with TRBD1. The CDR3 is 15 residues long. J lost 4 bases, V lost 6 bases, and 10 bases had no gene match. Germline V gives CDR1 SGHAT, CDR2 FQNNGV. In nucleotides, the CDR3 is TGTGCCAGCAGTAAACAGGGGAATGTAGCAGATACGCAGTATTTT. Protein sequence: CASSKQGNVADTQYF.

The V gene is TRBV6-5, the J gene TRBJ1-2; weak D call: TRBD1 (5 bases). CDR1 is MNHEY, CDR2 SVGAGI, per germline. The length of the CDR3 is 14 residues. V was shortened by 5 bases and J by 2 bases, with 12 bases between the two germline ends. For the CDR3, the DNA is TGTGCCAGCAGTGCCGCGGGACTGAACTATGGCTACACCTTC. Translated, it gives CASSAAGLNYGYTF.

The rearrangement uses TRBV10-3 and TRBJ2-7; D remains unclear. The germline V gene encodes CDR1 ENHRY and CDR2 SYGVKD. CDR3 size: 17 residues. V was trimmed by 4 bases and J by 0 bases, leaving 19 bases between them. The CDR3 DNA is TGTGCCATCAGTGTGTCAGCAGAACAGTGGGGCTCCTACGAGCAGTACTTC. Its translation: CAISVSAEQWGSYEQYF.

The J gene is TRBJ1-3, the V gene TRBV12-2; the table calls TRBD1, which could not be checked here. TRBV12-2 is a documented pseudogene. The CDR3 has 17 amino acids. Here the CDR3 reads CASRLFGLPHSGNTIYF. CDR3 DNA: TGTGCAAGTCGCTTATTTGGGCTTCCTCACTCTGGAAACACCATATATTTT.

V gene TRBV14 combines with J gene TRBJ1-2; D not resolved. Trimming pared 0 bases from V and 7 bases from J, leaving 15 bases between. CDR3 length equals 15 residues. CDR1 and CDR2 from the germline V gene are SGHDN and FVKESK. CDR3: CASSQDVSGRGGYTF. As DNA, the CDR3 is TGTGCCAGCAGCCAAGATGTTTCGGGCCGAGGTGGCTACACCTTC.

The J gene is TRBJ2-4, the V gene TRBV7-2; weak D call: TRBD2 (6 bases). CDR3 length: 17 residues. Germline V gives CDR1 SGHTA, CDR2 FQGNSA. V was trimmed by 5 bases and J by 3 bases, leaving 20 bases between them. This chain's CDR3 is CASSLWWGGVSKNIQYF. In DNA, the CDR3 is TGTGCCAGCAGCCTATGGTGGGGCGGGGTTAGCAAAAACATTCAGTACTTC. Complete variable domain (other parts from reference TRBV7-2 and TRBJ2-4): GAGVSQSPSNKVTEKGKDVELRCDPISGHTALYWYRQSLGQGLEFLIYFQGNSAPDKSGLPSDRFSAERTGGSVSTLTIQRTQQEDSAVYLCASSLWWGGVSKNIQYFGAGTRLSVL.

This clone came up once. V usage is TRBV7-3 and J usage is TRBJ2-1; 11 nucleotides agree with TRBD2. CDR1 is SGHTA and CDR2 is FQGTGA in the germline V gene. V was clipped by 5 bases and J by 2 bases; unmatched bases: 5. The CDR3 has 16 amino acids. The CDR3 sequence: CASSPVSGGAYNEQFF. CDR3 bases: TGTGCCAGCAGCCCGGTTAGCGGGGGGGCCTACAATGAGCAGTTCTTC.

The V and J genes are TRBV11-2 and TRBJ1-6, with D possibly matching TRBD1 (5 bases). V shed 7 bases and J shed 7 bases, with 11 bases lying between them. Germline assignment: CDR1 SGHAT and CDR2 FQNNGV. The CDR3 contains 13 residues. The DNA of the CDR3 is TGTGCCAGCACACAAGCAGGGAATTCACCCCTCCACTTT. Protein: CASTQAGNSPLHF.

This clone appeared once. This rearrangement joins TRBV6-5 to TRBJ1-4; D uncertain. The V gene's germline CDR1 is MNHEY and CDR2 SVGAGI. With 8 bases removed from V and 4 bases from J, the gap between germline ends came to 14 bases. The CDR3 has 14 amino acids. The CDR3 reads CASPGGGGNEKLFF. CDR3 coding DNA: TGTGCCAGCCCTGGTGGTGGCGGTAATGAAAAACTGTTTTTT.

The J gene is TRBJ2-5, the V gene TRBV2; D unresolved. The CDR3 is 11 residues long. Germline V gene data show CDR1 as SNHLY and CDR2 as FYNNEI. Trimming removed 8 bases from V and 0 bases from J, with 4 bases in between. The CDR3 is CASEDQETQYF. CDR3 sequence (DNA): TGTGCCAGCGAGGACCAAGAGACCCAGTACTTC.

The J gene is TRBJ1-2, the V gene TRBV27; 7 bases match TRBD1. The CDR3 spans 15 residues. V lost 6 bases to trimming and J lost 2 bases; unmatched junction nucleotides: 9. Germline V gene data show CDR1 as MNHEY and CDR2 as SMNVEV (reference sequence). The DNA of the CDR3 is TGTGCCAGCAGCTATCGGGACAGAGGCAACTATGGCTACACCTTC. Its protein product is CASSYRDRGNYGYTF.

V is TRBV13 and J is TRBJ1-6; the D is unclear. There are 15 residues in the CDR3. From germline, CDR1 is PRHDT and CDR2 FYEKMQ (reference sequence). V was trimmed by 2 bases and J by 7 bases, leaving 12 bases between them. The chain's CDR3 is CASSLLAETNSPLHF. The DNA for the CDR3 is TGTGCCAGCAGCTTATTGGCAGAAACCAATTCACCCCTCCACTTT.